This TCR beta chain was profiled in a study of blood T cell repertoires in COVID-19 (TCRdb year 2020). Looking at the study overall: Collaborator samples came from the United States, Italy and Spain and covered acute and convalescent phases of COVID-19. The material from the prospective study consisted of cDNA or gDNA derived from T cells, B-cell-depleted T cells, or PBMCs. The dataset comprised deeply sampled blood TCRbeta repertoires from subjects exposed to, actively infected with, or recovered from COVID-19. A freely available public database, intended as a resource for researchers studying the immune response to SARS-CoV-2, is where the repertoires were released. Samples were obtained from the ongoing ImmuneRACE study (first 160 participants) and from 1,000 to 1,500 subjects provided by 6 global collaborators. A de-identified subject ID, COVID-19 status, age in years and sex were almost always included in the sample metadata. HLA class I and class II types, where available, came from metadata supplied by the sample provider rather than from assay-based typing.

Broader findings and caveats from the paper: How much clinical and demographic metadata was included differed by source and by participant, and the metadata was provided uncurated.

A single count supports this clone. The specificity of this receptor is unknown. Base qualities were left out, and no much larger clone turns up one base away. The immunoSEQ Assay, a bias-controlled multiplex PCR, was used to amplify TCRbeta CDR3 regions from genomic DNA. For the original study's pipeline: The number of nucleated cells in each sample was estimated from the amplification of reference gene primers within the assay. To quantify the absolute abundance of each unique TCRbeta CDR3 rearrangement, sequence reads were collapsed and filtered. For each sample, productive Simpson clonality was calculated as the square root of Simpson's diversity index over productive rearrangements. TCRdb obtained this table from immuneACCESS and retained in-frame rearrangements with V and J assigned. These tables miss some clones; where compared with another copy, unresolved V genes account for less than half of the shortfall, and the remainder is unexplained. V, J and clone size are those of that table, while D and trimming were read from the DNA. This sample has about 320,000 clones in its table, and 85% to 95% of those were observed once. The top ten hold approximately 4.1% of the sample.

CDR1 SGHDT and CDR2 YYEEEE were looked up in the germline V gene. Compared with germline, V lacks 4 bases and J lacks 10 bases; bases without a gene match: 10. The CDR3 spans 15 residues, from the cysteine through the phenylalanine. Only the CDR3 DNA is retained, 45 bases long and in frame from the first base. Participants in the prospective study were enrolled through a virtual design, were aged roughly 18 to 100 years, and lived in roughly 24 United States geographic areas. To assign participants to cohorts, the prospective study relied on clinical history that participants themselves reported in a screening survey and a study questionnaire. Exposed participants were defined as having been in contact with someone with a PCR-confirmed or clinician-diagnosed COVID-19 case within 2 weeks of study entry. In the prospective study, mobile phlebotomists collected whole blood, serum and a nasopharyngeal or oropharyngeal swab from each participant. Prospective study participants could optionally give additional blood draws and questionnaires over an approximately two-month period. Prospective study blood samples were shipped either frozen or at room temperature before DNA extraction.

The sample comprised PBMCs or T cells enriched from blood (not recorded which). The clonotype was recovered from a woman in her thirties who had been exposed to COVID-19. The chain uses TRBV5-6 and TRBJ1-6; TRBD1 agrees with 8 junctional bases. CDR3 loop: CASSLSQGARSPLHF. The nucleotide sequence reads TGTGCCAGCAGCCTGTCTCAGGGGGCACGGTCACCCCTCCACTTT.